This TCR beta chain appears in the sequencing data of a study of T-cell reconstitution after alpha-beta-depleted transplantation in children (dated by TCRdb to the mid-2010s). Regarding the research as a whole: The study quantitatively tracked T-cell immune reconstitution after TCRalphabeta/CD19-depleted allogeneic hematopoietic cell transplantation in children using TCR repertoire profiling. Summary of the overall study and its limitations: About two months after transplant, the apparently early recovery of alphabetaT-cell counts reportedly depended on just several hundred clones that had expanded rapidly and came from non-depleted graft cells. The frequencies of hyperexpanded clones fell over the following months, and after one year, T-cell counts and TCRbeta diversity were mostly attributed to newly produced T cells. In some patients, the high TCRbeta diversity seen at day 60 was put down to recipient T cells and intrathymic progenitors that had survived conditioning.

The CDR3 spans 17 residues, from the cysteine through the phenylalanine. Only the CDR3 region is kept as DNA, spanning 51 bases read in frame from base 1. V is cut by 0 bases and J by 1 base, and the space between the germline ends is 15 bases. Via the germline V gene, CDR1 is SGDLS and CDR2 YYNGEE. This clonotype was seen a handful of times. The specificity of this receptor is unknown. The sample holds no much larger clone one base away, and base qualities are not on file. The treatment or condition tag for this specimen amounts to: allogeneic hematopoietic cell transplantation with graft depleted of TCRalphabeta T cells and CD19 B cells. Transplant recipients were children who received TCRalphabeta/CD19-depleted allogeneic hematopoietic cell grafts. Library construction relied on PCR. Instrument used: Illumina HiSeq 2500. To normalize quantification of the TCRbeta repertoire, the TCR libraries were built with molecular barcoding that relied on unique molecular identifiers. TCRdb reworked the public reads: Q25 trimming with fastp, MiXCR clone assembly, productive beta chains retained. Identical CDR3 proteins give one entry, which carries the most common genes and DNA. The sample table lists fewer than 250,000 distinct CDR3 sequences, roughly 18% of them with a count of one. The ten largest clones take up just under 45% of the sample.

The rearranged chain carries TRBV9 and TRBJ2-3; the D gene is not confidently resolved. The TCR comes from a male patient between 2 and 9 years old who had a stem cell transplant for acute lymphoblastic leukemia, so the T cells may come from the graft donor. The sample in question was PBMCs, mostly from graft donor cells, obtained 360 days after TCRalphabeta/CD19-depleted stem cell transplant. The DNA sequence is given as TGTGCCAGCAGCGTAGGGGCCCCCGGACGTGGCACAGATACGCAGTATTTT. Its coded protein is CASSVGAPGRGTDTQYF.